One sample yielded the 9 T cell receptor beta chains listed below, sequenced in a study of spatial heterogeneity in lung cancer (dated by TCRdb to between 2018 and 2021). Library preparation was by 5' RACE. The instrument given in TCRdb is NextSeq 500. Through fastp at Q25 and MiXCR, TCRdb rebuilt clones from the public reads, retaining in-frame beta chains. Identical CDR3 proteins give one entry, which carries the most common genes and DNA. The sample contains tens of thousands of distinct CDR3 sequences, roughly 15% of them found a single time. 55% to 70% of the sample goes to the ten largest clones. This specimen's time point label, per the study, means: sample taken at primary tumor resection. Without any cell sorting, TCR sequencing was performed on whole RNA extracted either from tumor and nontumor lung tissue or from cryopreserved PBMC samples. The source was PBMCs, collected at surgery. Source of these receptors: a male donor with early-stage non-small cell lung cancer.

V and J are TRBV18 and TRBJ2-3; D is ambiguous. CDR3 length: 13 amino acids. The V and J ends lost 2 bases and 2 bases respectively, with 5 bases between them. Germline loops: CDR1 KGHSH, CDR2 LQKENI. For the CDR3, the DNA is TGTGCCAGCTCACCAAAGATCACAGATACGCAGTATTTT. Amino acid sequence: CASSPKITDTQYF.

Only a few counts were recorded for this clonotype. This chain connects TRBV6-6 to TRBJ2-7, with 7 bases fitting TRBD2. V lost 5 bases, J lost 3 bases, and 1 base stayed unmatched. The germline V gene has CDR1 MNHNY and CDR2 SVGAGI (reference sequence). This CDR3 region has 12 residues. The CDR3 DNA reads TGTGCCAGCAGTCGGGGGGTCTACGAGCAGTACTTC. Protein sequence: CASSRGVYEQYF.

This chain links TRBV10-3 with TRBJ2-7; D is unresolved. V lost 0 bases and J lost 12, with 15 bases in between. CDR3 length equals 13 residues. Per the germline V gene, CDR1 is ENHRY and CDR2 is SYGVKD. The CDR3, as DNA: TGTGCCATCAGTGAGTCTTCCGGGTCCTCTGGGTACTTC. Protein product: CAISESSGSSGYF.

The table lists this clonotype with a few counts. The J gene is TRBJ2-3, the V gene TRBV4-3; no definite D call. The CDR3 totals 15 residues. Germline V lookup: CDR1 LGHNA, CDR2 YSLEER. Trimming pared 0 bases from V and 2 bases from J, leaving 9 bases between. CDR3 in DNA: TGCGCCAGCAGCCAAGAACACATCCCCACAGATACGCAGTATTTT. As protein: CASSQEHIPTDTQYF.

In its sample, this clonotype was seen a few times. J is TRBJ2-1 and V is TRBV29-1, with a possible D match to TRBD2 (6 bases). Germline-derived CDR1 and CDR2 are SQVTM and ANQGSEA. The CDR3 covers 13 residues. The V end lost 7 bases, the J end lost 7 bases, and 17 bases lay between the germline ends. CDR3 in DNA: TGCAGCGCCCCGAAGCTAGCGAAGAATGAGCAGTTCTTC. It specifies CSAPKLAKNEQFF.

This chain uses TRBV10-3 with TRBJ2-7; 8 nucleotides match TRBD1. CDR3 length: 14 amino acids. Per germline, CDR1 ENHRY and CDR2 SYGVKD. Trimming at V came to 6 bases and at J to 0 bases, leaving 4 bases not matched to a gene. The CDR3 coding sequence is TGTGCCATCAGGAAGGACAGGGACTCCTACGAGCAGTACTTC. Residues: CAIRKDRDSYEQYF.

This clonotype occurred many times. As DNA, the CDR3 is TGTGCCATCAGTGACAGTCCGAACACCGGGGAGCTGTTTTTT. Amino acid sequence: CAISDSPNTGELFF. The rearrangement uses TRBV10-3 and TRBJ2-2; D is unresolved. The germline CDR1 and CDR2 sequences are ENHRY and SYGVKD. There are 14 residues in the CDR3. Trimming removed 3 bases from V and 0 bases from J, with 5 bases in between.

This clonotype turned up a few times. The V gene is TRBV5-4, the J gene TRBJ1-1; weak D call: TRBD1 (6 bases). Germline lookup yields CDR1 SGHNT and CDR2 YYREEE (reference sequence). V gave up 0 bases and J gave up 5 bases, with 11 bases separating them. This CDR3 comprises 14 residues. The CDR3 DNA sequence: TGTGCCAGCAGCTTGGGGGGGCAAGAGACTGAAGCTTTCTTT. Translating it yields CASSLGGQETEAFF.

At least ten counts were recorded for this clonotype. V is TRBV4-3 and J is TRBJ1-1, with D perhaps matching TRBD1 (5 bases). Trimming took 4 bases from V and 1 from J, leaving 10 bases between them. The CDR3 is 14 residues long. Germline loops: CDR1 LGHNA, CDR2 YSLEER. The CDR3 reads CASSREQGNTEAFF. Here the CDR3 DNA reads TGCGCCAGCAGCCGAGAGCAGGGGAACACTGAAGCTTTCTTT.